This TCR beta chain came from a study of cytomegalovirus exposure and HLA in healthy donors. Study-wide results and caveats: Another analysis was done later, and it associated around 16,000 TCR beta sequences with HLA alleles at 0.05 false discovery rate. Diagnosis of cytomegalovirus status made by the classifier reportedly showed high specificity and sensitivity. Per published accounts, TCR beta sequences correctly predicted the HLA-A and HLA-B alleles of most subjects.

The CDR3 sequence is 15 residues long. Germline values: CDR1 SGHRS, CDR2 YFSETQ. The V end lost 7 bases, the J end lost 2 bases, and 17 bases lay between the germline ends. With 60 Vbeta and 13 Jbeta primers, the PCR was carried out. Original analysis: A later analysis tallied approximately 87 million unique TCR beta chains, about 11 million of them shared. The repertoire was sequenced with immunoSEQ multiplex PCR; TCRdb's copy has only in-frame clones and lacks some. Clone size and V and J calls were adopted from that table, with D and trimming inferred from the DNA. The sample has 70,000 or so clones; more than 75% are singletons. As for this clone: The antigen is unknown.

The chain couples TRBV5-1 to TRBJ2-3; the D gene is possibly TRBD1 (5 bases). Sequenced material: PBMCs. The sequence was collected from a man younger than 35 in good health and CMV-seronegative. CDR3 bases: TGCGCCAGCGCGTTAGGGGCAGGGAACACAGATACGCAGTATTTT. This sequence encodes CASALGAGNTDTQYF. The full variable domain, completed using reference TRBV5-1 and TRBJ2-3, is KAGVTQTPRYLIKTRGQQVTLSCSPISGHRSVSWYQQTPGQGLQFLFEYFSETQRNKGNFPGRFSGRQFSNSRSEMNVSTLELGDSALYLCASALGAGNTDTQYFGPGTRLTVL.